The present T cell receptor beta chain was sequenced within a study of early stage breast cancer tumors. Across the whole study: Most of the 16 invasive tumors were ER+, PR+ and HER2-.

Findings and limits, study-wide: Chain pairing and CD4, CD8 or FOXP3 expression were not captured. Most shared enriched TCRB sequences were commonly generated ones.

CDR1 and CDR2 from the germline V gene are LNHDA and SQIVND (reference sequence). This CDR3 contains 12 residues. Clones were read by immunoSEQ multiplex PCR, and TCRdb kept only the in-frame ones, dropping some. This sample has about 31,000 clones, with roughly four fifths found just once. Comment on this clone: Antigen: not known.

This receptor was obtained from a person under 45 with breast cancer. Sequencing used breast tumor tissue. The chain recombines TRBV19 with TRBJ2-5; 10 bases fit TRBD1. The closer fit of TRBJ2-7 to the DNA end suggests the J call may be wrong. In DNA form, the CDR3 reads TGTGCCACGGGACAGGGGATCTACGAGCAGTACTTC. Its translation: CATGQGIYEQYF.